This passage covers 19 T cell receptor beta chains from one sample sequenced in a study of blood T cell repertoires in COVID-19. Clones were sequenced by immunoSEQ multiplex PCR, and TCRdb holds only the in-frame ones, with some missing. The table has some 200,000 clones, about 95% seen once. The sequenced material came from peripheral blood. All receptors derive from a man between 25 and 39 years old with COVID-19, enrolled during active disease.

This clone has just a few counts. A junction end diverges from the germline sequence, so it may reflect a read error. V and J are TRBV11-1 and TRBJ1-1; weak D call: TRBD1 (6 bases). This CDR3 is 13 amino acids long. The germline gives CDR1 SGHAT, CDR2 FQDESV (reference sequence). The CDR3 reads CASSLVWDTQAFF. The CDR3 region has the DNA TGTGCCAGCAGCTTAGTTTGGGACACTCAAGCTTTCTTT. Looking up the rest from reference TRBV11-1 and TRBJ1-1 gives the full variable domain: EAEVAQSPRYKITEKSQAVAFWCDPISGHATLYWYRQILGQGPELLVQFQDESVVDDSQLPKDRFSAERLKGVDSTLKIQPAELGDSAMYLCASSLVWDTQAFFGQGTRLTVV.

The chain couples TRBV5-6 to TRBJ1-5; D remains unclear. CDR3 length equals 16 residues. The germline gives CDR1 SGHDT, CDR2 YYEEEE. V lost 2 bases to trimming and J lost 2 bases, with 14 bases between them. This CDR3 is CASSLLSTFGNQPQHF. The CDR3 nucleotides are TGTGCCAGCAGCTTACTGTCAACCTTTGGCAATCAGCCCCAGCATTTT.

In DNA, the CDR3 is TGTGCCAGCAGCAAAGCGCTACAAGGGGTTGGCAAAAACATTCAGTACTTC. This sequence encodes CASSKALQGVGKNIQYF. V usage is TRBV21-1 and J usage is TRBJ2-4; TRBD1 is the table's D call and was not checked against the DNA. TRBV21-1 is a pseudogene segment. CDR3 size: 17 residues.

J is TRBJ1-3 and V is TRBV30; D gene uncertain. Germline loops: CDR1 GTSNPN, CDR2 SVGIG (reference sequence). The CDR3 runs to 14 residues. The V end was cut by 4 bases, the J end by 2 bases, with 12 bases between. The CDR3 DNA is TGTGCCTGGAACGGAGCGACGCCTGGAAACACCATATATTTT. It translates to CAWNGATPGNTIYF. Supplemented by reference TRBV30 and TRBJ1-3, the full variable domain reads SQTIHQWPATLVQPVGSPLSLECTVEGTSNPNLYWYRQAAGRGLQLLFYSVGIGQISSEVPQNLSASRPQDRQFILSSKKLLLSDSGFYLCAWNGATPGNTIYFGEGSWLTVV.

The V call is TRBV29-1, the J call TRBJ2-7; 10 bases match TRBD1. The CDR3 has 12 amino acids. Germline values: CDR1 SQVTM, CDR2 ANQGSEA. V was clipped by 7 bases and J by 5 bases; unmatched bases: 5. The CDR3 coding sequence is TGCAGCGGCGAGACAGGGGGCAACGAGCAGTACTTC. This gives the protein CSGETGGNEQYF.

The genes are TRBV5-1 and TRBJ2-7; the match to TRBD2 covers 13 bases. This CDR3 is built from 15 residues. CDR1 is SGHRS, CDR2 YFSETQ, per germline. With 4 bases clipped from V and 1 base from J, the junction kept 2 bases outside the gene matches. This CDR3 reads CASSMGLAGSYEQYF. The DNA of the CDR3 is TGCGCCAGCAGCATGGGACTAGCGGGGTCCTACGAGCAGTACTTC.

The chain joins TRBV6-5 to TRBJ2-7; possible D gene TRBD2, 5 bases. Per germline, CDR1 MNHEY and CDR2 SVGAGI. V dropped 4 bases and J dropped 0 bases, with 10 bases sitting between them. The CDR3 runs to 14 residues. The CDR3 sequence is CASSSSLPSYEQYF. The CDR3 coding sequence is TGTGCCAGCAGTTCTAGCCTTCCCTCCTACGAGCAGTACTTC.

V gene TRBV30 combines with J gene TRBJ1-3, with D possibly matching TRBD1 (6 bases). Germline loops: CDR1 GTSNPN, CDR2 SVGIG (reference sequence). The CDR3 contains 14 residues. Trimming took 5 bases from V and 0 from J, leaving 11 bases between them. The CDR3 here is CAWGQTGSGNTIYF. CDR3 nucleotide sequence: TGTGCCTGGGGACAGACAGGCTCTGGAAACACCATATATTTT.

J is TRBJ2-7 and V is TRBV9; perhaps TRBD1 as D (6 bases). This CDR3 has 16 residues. Germline V CDR1 and CDR2: SGDLS, YYNGEE. The V end lost 3 bases, the J end lost 5 bases, and 21 bases lay between the germline ends. The CDR3 loop is CASSATATGGGHEQYF. In DNA, the CDR3 is TGTGCCAGCAGCGCCACCGCGACAGGTGGGGGCCACGAGCAGTACTTC.

The rearrangement joins TRBV19 to TRBJ2-1; 9 nucleotides align to TRBD1. The CDR3 runs to 15 residues. From germline, CDR1 is LNHDA and CDR2 SQIVND (reference sequence). V was clipped by 1 base and J by 6 bases; unmatched bases: 4. CDR3 residues: CASSIGSGQGNEQFF. As DNA, the CDR3 is TGTGCCAGTAGTATAGGATCGGGACAGGGCAATGAGCAGTTCTTC.

The chain carries TRBV3-1 (or the pseudogene TRBV3-2) and TRBJ1-2; 7 nucleotides agree with TRBD1. The CDR3 extends over 17 amino acids. The V gene end was trimmed by 4 bases and the J gene end by 0 bases; junction bases not matched to a gene: 11. Germline CDR1 reads LGHDT; CDR2 reads YNNKEL (reference sequence). CDR3 DNA sequence: TGTGCCAGCAGCCGACCGGGACAGAGTTCTTCTAACTATGGCTACACCTTC. Its translation: CASSRPGQSSSNYGYTF.

The chain is built from TRBV7-9 and TRBJ2-7; D ambiguous. Germline-derived CDR1 and CDR2 are SEHNR and FQNEAQ (reference sequence). The CDR3 covers 15 residues. The V gene lost 1 base and the J gene lost 0 bases, with 10 bases spanning the gap. CDR3 in amino acids: CASSLVQAASYEQYF. DNA for the CDR3: TGTGCCAGCAGCTTAGTTCAGGCCGCCTCCTACGAGCAGTACTTC.

This clone was recorded a few times. Other nucleotide sequences from this sample produce the same CDR3. This chain links TRBV3-1 (or the pseudogene TRBV3-2) with TRBJ1-3, with D possibly being TRBD1 (6 bases). Germline assignment: CDR1 LGHDT and CDR2 YNNKEL (reference sequence). Trimming shortened V by 1 base and J by 4 bases, and 11 bases separated the two germline ends. The CDR3 has 15 residues. The CDR3 DNA reads as TGTGCCAGCAGCCAAGTAGGGGGGGGCGGAAACACCATATATTTT. It codes for CASSQVGGGGNTIYF.

The chain employs TRBV2 and TRBJ1-5; 8 positions agree with TRBD1. The CDR3 extends over 19 amino acids. Germline CDR1 and CDR2: SNHLY and FYNNEI. V dropped 6 bases and J dropped 6; count of bases not matched to a gene: 22. In nucleotides, the CDR3 is TGTGCCAGCAGCGTCAATCTTCGGACAGGGAGGGTTCGCACTCAGCCCCAGCATTTT. Translating it yields CASSVNLRTGRVRTQPQHF. Full variable domain (remainder filled in from reference TRBV2 and TRBJ1-5): EPEVTQTPSHQVTQMGQEVILRCVPISNHLYFYWYRQILGQKVEFLVSFYNNEISEKSEIFDDQFSVERPDGSNFTLKIRSTKLEDSAMYFCASSVNLRTGRVRTQPQHFGDGTRLSIL.

V usage is TRBV12-5 and J usage is TRBJ2-2, with TRBD2 identical over 11 bases. The length of the CDR3 is 15 residues. The ends lost 4 bases at V and 3 bases at J; junction bases unmatched: 1. The germline V gene encodes CDR1 LGHNT and CDR2 FRNRAP. The CDR3, as DNA: TGTGCTAGTGGTTCGGGACTAGCGGACACCGGGGAGCTGTTTTTT. This codes for CASGSGLADTGELFF.

This sequence joins TRBV5-1 and TRBJ1-2; 7 bases match TRBD1. Trimming removed 2 bases from V and 3 bases from J; junction bases left unmatched: 4. Germline CDR1 is SGHRS and CDR2 is YFSETQ. The CDR3 runs 14 residues. CDR3 region: CASSLIDRDYGYTF. The DNA for the CDR3 is TGCGCCAGCAGCTTAATAGACAGGGACTATGGCTACACCTTC. The full variable domain, in which reference TRBV5-1 and TRBJ1-2 provide the parts outside the CDR3, is KAGVTQTPRYLIKTRGQQVTLSCSPISGHRSVSWYQQTPGQGLQFLFEYFSETQRNKGNFPGRFSGRQFSNSRSEMNVSTLELGDSALYLCASSLIDRDYGYTFGSGTRLTVV.

The chain recombines TRBV5-1 with TRBJ1-3, with 7 bases identical to TRBD1. V lost 0 bases to trimming and J lost 2 bases; unmatched junction nucleotides: 5. The CDR3 is 16 residues long. Germline CDR1 and CDR2: SGHRS and YFSETQ. DNA of the CDR3: TGCGCCAGCAGCTTGGCCCCAGGGACAGCTGGAAACACCATATATTTT. Protein sequence: CASSLAPGTAGNTIYF.

This clone was recorded only once. The gene calls are TRBV3-1 (or the pseudogene TRBV3-2) and TRBJ1-5; D gene unclear. In germline, CDR1 is LGHDT, CDR2 YNNKEL (reference sequence). There are 14 residues in the CDR3. V was pared by 1 base and J by 5 bases, with 9 bases between. The CDR3 bases are TGTGCCAGCAGCCAAGGTAGCCAAGATCAGCCCCAGCATTTT. Translating it yields CASSQGSQDQPQHF.

This chain connects TRBV7-9 to TRBJ1-6; 8 bases agree with TRBD1. CDR3 length equals 14 residues. The ends lost 4 bases at V and 11 bases at J; junction bases unmatched: 7. Germline V lookup: CDR1 SEHNR, CDR2 FQNEAQ (reference sequence). The CDR3 coding sequence is TGTGCCAGCAGCTCGGACAGGGTTGGTCCACCCCTCCACTTT. It encodes CASSSDRVGPPLHF. Looking up the rest from reference TRBV7-9 and TRBJ1-6 gives the full variable domain: DTGVSQNPRHKITKRGQNVTFRCDPISEHNRLYWYRQTLGQGPEFLTYFQNEAQLEKSRLLSDRFSAERPKGSFSTLEIQRTEQGDSAMYLCASSSDRVGPPLHFGNGTRLTVT.